This T cell receptor beta chain was recorded in a study of T cell responses to AZD1222 COVID-19 vaccine. General study findings and limits: Seropositivity was recorded at baseline in only six AZD1222 recipients.

CDR3 length: 18 amino acids. Trimming stripped 1 base from V and 0 bases from J, with 13 bases between. CDR1 is KGHSH, CDR2 LQKENI, per germline. Libraries were prepared by immunoSEQ multiplex PCR; TCRdb keeps only in-frame clonotypes and omits some of them. The data show fewer than 85,000 clones, with 80% to 90% seen just once and 1.3% held by the top ten. A remark on this clone: As yet, its antigen is unknown.

V and J are TRBV18 and TRBJ2-6; no reliable D call. Sample: peripheral blood, taken 28 days after the second AZD1222 dose. This sequence was found in an adult who received the AZD1222 COVID-19 vaccine. CDR3 bases: TGTGCCAGCTCACCACTTATCGAGCTAAGCTCTGGGGCCAACGTCCTGACTTTC. Translation gives CASSPLIELSSGANVLTF.